This TCR beta chain was documented in a study of technical replicates of blood from several donors. This CDR3 spans 14 amino acids. Germline V lookup: CDR1 LNHNV, CDR2 YYDKDF (reference sequence). V lost 0 bases and J lost 4, with 10 bases in between. TCRdb's table, derived via immunoSEQ multiplex PCR, lists solely in-frame clones and lacks some. The sample yields 83,000 or so clones, roughly nine tenths seen once. The sample consisted of T cells isolated from PBMCs. The rearrangement uses TRBV15 and TRBJ2-7, with D perhaps TRBD2 (6 bases). The sequence was obtained from a human donor in good health. The chain's CDR3 is CATSRDLAQYEQYF. The CDR3 DNA reads TGTGCCACCAGCAGAGATCTAGCGCAGTACGAGCAGTACTTC.